Following are 23 T cell receptor beta chains from one sample sequenced in a study of metastatic and nonmetastatic thyroid tumors. Treatment of any kind had been given to no patient before thyroid surgery. TCRdb re-clonotyped the PCR reads through MiXCR. The sample carries roughly 28,000 clones, about 26% recorded once. Source material: blood. The receptor set was obtained from a female donor with papillary thyroid cancer or a benign thyroid nodule (not recorded which). Some clones in this sample may be carry-over from other donors' samples.

This clone has at least ten counts. J is TRBJ2-1 and V is TRBV4-2; 12 bases agree with TRBD2. Losses at the gene ends were 4 bases for V and 2 bases for J; bases not matched to a gene: 12. The CDR3 consists of 19 residues. Germline-derived CDR1 and CDR2 are LGHNA and YNFKEQ. CDR3 in amino acids: CASSLRGTSGRTAYNEQFF. CDR3 bases: TGTGCCAGCAGCCTGCGGGGGACTAGCGGGCGAACGGCCTACAATGAGCAGTTCTTC.

The rearrangement joins TRBV14 to TRBJ2-2; 7 positions agree with TRBD1. This CDR3 is 17 amino acids long. Germline V CDR1 and CDR2: SGHDN, FVKESK. The junction had 12 bases not matched to a gene; V was cut back by 1 base and J by 7 bases. The CDR3 region is CASSQAYRQGMDGELFF. DNA for the CDR3: TGTGCCAGCAGCCAAGCCTATCGACAGGGAATGGACGGGGAGCTGTTTTTT. The full variable domain, completed using reference TRBV14 and TRBJ2-2, is EAGVTQFPSHSVIEKGQTVTLRCDPISGHDNLYWYRRVMGKEIKFLLHFVKESKQDESGMPNNRFLAERTGGTYSTLKVQPAELEDSGVYFCASSQAYRQGMDGELFFGEGSRLTVL.

In its sample, this clone was seen a few times. This chain connects TRBV20-1 to TRBJ1-1; D might be TRBD1 (5 bases). Germline V gives CDR1 DFQATT, CDR2 SNEGSKA (reference sequence). V was pared by 0 bases and J by 1 base, with 9 bases between. The CDR3 contains 14 residues. In DNA form, the CDR3 reads TGCAGTGCTAGAGACGGGGGGAAGAACACTGAAGCTTTCTTT. It yields the protein CSARDGGKNTEAFF.

This clone came up many times. The rearrangement uses TRBV4-2 and TRBJ2-6; perhaps TRBD1 as D (6 bases). The CDR3 covers 17 residues. V was shortened by 5 bases and J by 3 bases, with 17 bases between the two germline ends. Germline CDR1 is LGHNA and CDR2 is YNFKEQ. CDR3 DNA: TGTGCCAGCAGCAAATCAGGGGCCCTCCTTGGGGCCAACGTCCTGACTTTC. Protein: CASSKSGALLGANVLTF.

Note on this clone: Germline and junction disagree at one end, which may indicate a read error. This chain links TRBV7-7 with TRBJ2-5; 12 positions agree with TRBD2. Germline lookup yields CDR1 SSHAT and CDR2 FNYEAQ (reference sequence). CDR3 size: 18 residues. The CDR3 DNA is TGTGCTAGCAGCTTAGTTCAAGCTAGCGGGAGGGCCAGGGATACCCAGTACTTC. Translated, it gives CASSLVQASGRARDTQYF. Looking up the rest from reference TRBV7-7 and TRBJ2-5 gives the full variable domain: GAGVSQSPRYKVTKRGQDVTLRCDPISSHATLYWYQQALGQGPEFLTYFNYEAQPDKSGLPSDRFSAERPEGSISTLTIQRTEQRDSAMYRCASSLVQASGRARDTQYFGPGTRLLVL.

The chain is built from TRBV20-1 and TRBJ1-1; D remains ambiguous. Germline values: CDR1 DFQATT, CDR2 SNEGSKA (reference sequence). The V gene lost 5 bases and the J gene lost 1 base, with 8 bases spanning the gap. The CDR3 consists of 12 residues. In DNA, the CDR3 is TGCAGTGCTCCAGACCAGAACACTGAAGCTTTCTTT. As protein: CSAPDQNTEAFF.

This clone was detected only a few times. This sequence joins TRBV15 and TRBJ1-1, with D uncertain. The CDR3 length is 16 residues. Germline CDR1 is LNHNV and CDR2 is YYDKDF (reference sequence). Trimming cost V 1 base and J 4 bases, with 16 bases left between them. The CDR3: CATSRGTRRRSTEAFF. CDR3 nucleotides: TGTGCCACCAGCAGAGGTACTAGACGCAGGAGCACTGAAGCTTTCTTT.

Only one count was recorded for this clone. The chain links TRBV5-1 to TRBJ2-6; D is uncertain. In germline, CDR1 is SGHRS, CDR2 YFSETQ. Trimming removed 4 bases from V and 0 bases from J, with 5 bases in between. This CDR3 is built from 14 residues. CDR3 residues: CASSLISGANVLTF. The CDR3 DNA reads as TGCGCCAGCAGCCTTATCTCTGGGGCCAACGTCCTGACTTTC.

By sample fraction, this clone is large. The sample carries other DNA sequences with the same CDR3. This chain joins TRBV27 and TRBJ2-2, with 7 positions matching TRBD2. Per the germline V gene, CDR1 is MNHEY and CDR2 is SMNVEV (reference sequence). The J segment lost 1 base and the V segment lost 5 bases, leaving 7 bases of the junction unmatched. CDR3 length equals 16 residues. CDR3 region: CASSPLAERNTGELFF. As DNA, the CDR3 is TGTGCCAGCAGTCCGCTAGCGGAGAGGAACACCGGGGAGCTGTTTTTT.

This clone was seen repeatedly, ten times or more. The V and J genes are TRBV18 and TRBJ2-7, with D hard to call. The germline V gene encodes CDR1 KGHSH and CDR2 LQKENI. The CDR3 spans 14 residues. Trimming took 1 base from V and 1 from J, leaving 8 bases between them. The CDR3 spells CASSPREKSYEQYF. CDR3 nucleotides: TGTGCCAGCTCACCACGGGAAAAGTCCTACGAGCAGTACTTC.

V is TRBV7-9 and J is TRBJ1-4, with D possibly TRBD1 on 5 matching bases. Germline CDR1 is SEHNR and CDR2 is FQNEAQ (reference sequence). CDR3 size: 17 residues. The germline V and J ends were trimmed by 7 bases and 10 bases, with 28 bases remaining between them. The DNA of the CDR3 is TGTGCCAGCATCCCAAGGGGCGACGGCACCAGTCATGGAAAACTGTTTTTT. This sequence encodes CASIPRGDGTSHGKLFF.

This rearrangement joins TRBV11-2 to TRBJ2-7; D is unclear. V was shortened by 1 base and J by 6 bases, with 16 bases between the two germline ends. The CDR3 loop spans 15 amino acids. Germline V gene lookup returns CDR1 SGHAT and CDR2 FQNNGV. In DNA form, the CDR3 reads TGTGCCAGCAGCTTAGTCCCGACTGGGCGAGGCGAGCAGTACTTC. Its translation is CASSLVPTGRGEQYF.

As concerns this clone: A junction boundary mismatches the germline segment, possibly from a read error. The V and J genes are TRBV28 and TRBJ1-4, with 7 bases that match TRBD1. Germline CDR1 MDHEN, CDR2 SYDVKM. CDR3 size: 15 residues. CDR3 sequence reads: CASSSTGTVREKLFF. CDR3 DNA: TGTGCAAGCAGTTCCACCGGGACAGTGCGGGAAAAACTGTTTTTT.

This clone has a count of ten or more. A much larger clone differs by one base, so this may be a read error. V gene TRBV2 combines with J gene TRBJ2-1; 9 bases are shared with TRBD1. The junction had 8 bases not matched to a gene; V was cut back by 7 bases and J by 7 bases. The CDR3 is 14 amino acids. CDR1 and CDR2 (germline): SNHLY, FYNNEI. The CDR3 DNA sequence: TGTGCCAGCAAACAGGGGGCTGGCCAGAATGAGCAGTTCTTC. Translated: CASKQGAGQNEQFF.

This clone has a count of ten or more. The V call is TRBV19, the J call TRBJ1-5, with TRBD1 matching 7 bases. From germline, CDR1 is LNHDA and CDR2 SQIVND (reference sequence). V lost 4 bases and J lost 3; bases outside the gene matches: 12. The CDR3 is 17 amino acids. This chain's CDR3 is CASSTDRARSTNQPQHF. CDR3 DNA sequence: TGTGCCAGTAGTACCGACAGGGCCCGGAGCACCAATCAGCCCCAGCATTTT.

This clone was observed at least ten times. The chain employs TRBV12-5 and TRBJ2-3; no clear D. The CDR3 loop spans 16 amino acids. With 6 bases removed from V and 1 base from J, the gap between germline ends came to 17 bases. Germline V CDR1 and CDR2: LGHNT, FRNRAP. CDR3 sequence (DNA): TGTGCTAGTGGCCCCACCGGCCAGAGCCGCACAGATACGCAGTATTTT. Translation gives CASGPTGQSRTDTQYF.

The chain carries TRBV27 and TRBJ1-6, with 7 bases fitting TRBD1. V trimming: 6 bases; J trimming: 15 bases; junction bases outside the gene matches: 23. The CDR3 is 17 residues long. Germline loops: CDR1 MNHEY, CDR2 SMNVEV (reference sequence). CDR3 in amino acids: CASSRILEGRGRVSLHF. CDR3 DNA: TGTGCCAGCAGCCGTATCCTCGAGGGCAGGGGGAGGGTGAGCCTCCACTTT.

The chain couples TRBV20-1 to TRBJ1-1; possible D gene TRBD1, 6 bases. The V end lost 0 bases, the J end lost 2 bases, and 16 bases lay between the germline ends. The V gene's germline CDR1 is DFQATT and CDR2 SNEGSKA (reference sequence). The CDR3 totals 16 residues. CDR3 region: CSAREGGRGGNTEAFF. The CDR3 DNA sequence: TGCAGTGCTAGAGAGGGGGGAAGAGGGGGAAACACTGAAGCTTTCTTT.

Judged by abundance, this clone is medium-sized. The chain recombines TRBV20-1 with TRBJ2-1, with D hard to call. Germline V gene lookup returns CDR1 DFQATT and CDR2 SNEGSKA (reference sequence). Deletions cut 5 bases from V and 5 bases from J, with 7 bases between. The length of the CDR3 is 11 residues. The CDR3 DNA is TGCAGTGCTGACTGGGACAATGAGCAGTTCTTC. Protein product: CSADWDNEQFF.

This clone was picked up many times. V is TRBV20-1 and J is TRBJ2-1; D unclear. The CDR3 contains 14 residues. V lost 3 bases, J lost 9 bases, and 18 bases lay in between. Germline lookup yields CDR1 DFQATT and CDR2 SNEGSKA (reference sequence). The CDR3 sequence is CSASTGTELLEQFF. DNA of the CDR3: TGCAGTGCTAGTACGGGTACGGAACTGCTTGAGCAGTTCTTC.

This clone was seen more than once but under ten times. V is TRBV6-9 and J is TRBJ2-7, with unresolved D. Trimming removed 2 bases from V and 6 bases from J, with 14 bases in between. The germline V gene has CDR1 MNHGY and CDR2 SVAAGI. CDR3 size: 14 residues. The CDR3 loop is CASSYGPLRLEQYF. The DNA for the CDR3 is TGTGCCAGCAGTTATGGACCCCTGCGCCTCGAGCAGTACTTC.

By share of the sample, this clone is medium-sized. The chain combines TRBV12-3 or TRBV12-4 with TRBJ2-2; weak D call: TRBD1 (6 bases). The V gene lost 5 bases and the J gene lost 0 bases, with 10 bases spanning the gap. This CDR3 is built from 15 residues. Here the CDR3 DNA reads TGTGCCAGCAGTACTACAGGGTCGAACACCGGGGAGCTGTTTTTT. Its protein is CASSTTGSNTGELFF.

This clone is classed as medium-sized. The J gene is TRBJ1-5, the V gene TRBV2; 8 bases fit TRBD1. V lost 6 bases to trimming and J lost 0 bases; unmatched junction nucleotides: 7. The CDR3 has 16 amino acids. CDR1 is SNHLY, CDR2 FYNNEI, per germline. The CDR3 sequence: CASRADRGYSNQPQHF. As DNA, the CDR3 is TGTGCCAGCAGAGCAGACAGGGGATATAGCAATCAGCCCCAGCATTTT.